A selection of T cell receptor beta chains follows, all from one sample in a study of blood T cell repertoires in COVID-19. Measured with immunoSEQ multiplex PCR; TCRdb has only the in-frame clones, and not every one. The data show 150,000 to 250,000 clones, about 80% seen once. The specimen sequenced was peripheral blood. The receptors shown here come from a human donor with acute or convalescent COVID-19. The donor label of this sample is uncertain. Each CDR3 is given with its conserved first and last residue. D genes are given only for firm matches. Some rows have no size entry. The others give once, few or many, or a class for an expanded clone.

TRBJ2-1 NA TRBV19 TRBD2 TGTGCCAGTAGCCCGATGACGGGGGGAGCCTACAATGAGCAGTTCTTC CASSPMTGGAYNEQFF
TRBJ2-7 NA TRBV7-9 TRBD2 TGTGCCAGCAGCTTCACTAGCGGGAGTAGTACTTACGAGCAGTACTTC CASSFTSGSSTYEQYF
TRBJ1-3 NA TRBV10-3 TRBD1 TGTGCCATCAGTACACAGGGGTCTGGAAACACCATATATTTT CAISTQGSGNTIYF
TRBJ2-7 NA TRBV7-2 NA TGTGCCAGCAGCTTCAACGGAGACCGCTACGAGCAGTACTTC CASSFNGDRYEQYF
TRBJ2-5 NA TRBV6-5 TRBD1 TGTGCCAGCAGGAGGACAGGACAAGAGACCCAGTACTTC CASRRTGQETQYF
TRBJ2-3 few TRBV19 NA TGTGCCAGCTCGTGGCGGGACAGAAGCACAGATACGCAGTATTTT CASSWRDRSTDTQYF
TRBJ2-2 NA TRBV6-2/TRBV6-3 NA TGTGCCAGCAGTCTCAGGGTGACCGGGGAGCTGTTTTTT CASSLRVTGELFF
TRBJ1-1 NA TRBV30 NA TGTGCCTGGGACTTTAACACTGAAGCTTTCTTT CAWDFNTEAFF
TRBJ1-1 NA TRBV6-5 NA TGTGCCAGCGGGTACAGGGCATTCACTGAAGCTTTCTTT CASGYRAFTEAFF
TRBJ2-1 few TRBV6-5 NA TGTGCCAGCAGACTGAACTATAATATTGGCAATGAGCAGTTCTTC CASRLNYNIGNEQFF
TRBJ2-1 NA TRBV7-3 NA TGTGCCAGCAGCGGCCCAGGGTACAATGAGCAGTTCTTC CASSGPGYNEQFF
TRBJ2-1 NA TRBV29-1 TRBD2 TGCAGCGTAGACACTAGCGCTAGCTCCTACAATGAGCAGTTCTTC CSVDTSASSYNEQFF
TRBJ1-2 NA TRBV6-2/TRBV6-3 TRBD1 TGTGCCAGCAGTGACCGCCGGGACAGGGTCCATGGCTACACCTTC CASSDRRDRVHGYTF
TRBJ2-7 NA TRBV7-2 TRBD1 TGTGCCAGCAGTACGACAGGGATCAATTCCTACGAGCAGTACTTC CASSTTGINSYEQYF
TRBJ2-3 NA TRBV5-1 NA TGCGCCAGCAGGGTCGAAGCGTCGAAGGCAGATACGCAGTATTTT CASRVEASKADTQYF
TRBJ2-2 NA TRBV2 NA TGTGCCAGCAGTCTTATGTTTTCCGGGGAGCTGTTTTTT CASSLMFSGELFF
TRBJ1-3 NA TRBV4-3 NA TGCGCCAGCAGCGTAGGGGTTGCTGGAAACACCATATATTTT CASSVGVAGNTIYF
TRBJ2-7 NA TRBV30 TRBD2 TGTGCCTGGACTAGGGCTAGCGGTTACGAGCAGTACTTC CAWTRASGYEQYF
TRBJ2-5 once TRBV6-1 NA TGTGCCAGCAGTGATCAGGCCAGAGAGGAGACCCAGTACTTC CASSDQAREETQYF
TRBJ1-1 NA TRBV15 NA TGTGCCACCAGCAGAGGAGGGGGCACTGAAGCTTTCTTT CATSRGGGTEAFF
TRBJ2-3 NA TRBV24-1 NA TGTGCCACCAGTGACACAGGGAAGGGGAGCGCAGATACGCAGTATTTT CATSDTGKGSADTQYF
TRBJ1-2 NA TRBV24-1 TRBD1 TGTGCCACCAGTGACGGACAGGGTCATAACTATGGCTACACCTTC CATSDGQGHNYGYTF
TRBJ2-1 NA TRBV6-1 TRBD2 TGTGCCAGCAGTGAAGTACTAGCGGGTGCCTACAATGAGCAGTTCTTC CASSEVLAGAYNEQFF
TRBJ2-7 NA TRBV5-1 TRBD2 TGCGCCAGCAGCTTGGATGGACTAGTCTACGAGCAGTACTTC CASSLDGLVYEQYF